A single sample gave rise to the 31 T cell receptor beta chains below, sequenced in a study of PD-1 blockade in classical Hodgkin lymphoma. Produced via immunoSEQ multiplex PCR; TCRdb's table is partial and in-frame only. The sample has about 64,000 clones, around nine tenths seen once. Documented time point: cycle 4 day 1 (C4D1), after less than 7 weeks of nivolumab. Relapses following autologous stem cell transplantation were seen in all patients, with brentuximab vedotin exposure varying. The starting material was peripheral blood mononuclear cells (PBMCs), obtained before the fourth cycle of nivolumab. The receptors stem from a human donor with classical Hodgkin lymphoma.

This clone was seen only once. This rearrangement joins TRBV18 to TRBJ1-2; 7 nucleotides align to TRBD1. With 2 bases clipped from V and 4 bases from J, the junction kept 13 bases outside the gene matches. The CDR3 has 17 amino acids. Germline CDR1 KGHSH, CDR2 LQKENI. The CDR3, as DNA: TGTGCCAGCTCACCAAGTGTATCCCCGACAGGGACCTATGGCTACACCTTC. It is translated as CASSPSVSPTGTYGYTF. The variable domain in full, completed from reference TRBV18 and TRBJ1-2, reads NAGVMQNPRHLVRRRGQEARLRCSPMKGHSHVYWYRQLPEEGLKFMVYLQKENIIDESGMPKERFSAEFPKEGPSILRIQQVVRGDSAAYFCASSPSVSPTGTYGYTFGSGTRLTVV.

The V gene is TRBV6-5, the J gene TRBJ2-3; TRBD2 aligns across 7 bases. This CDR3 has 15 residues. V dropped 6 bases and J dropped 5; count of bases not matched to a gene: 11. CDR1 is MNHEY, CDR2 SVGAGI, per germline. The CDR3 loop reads CASSYLPGGGDTQYF. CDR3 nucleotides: TGTGCCAGCAGCTACCTCCCGGGGGGAGGAGATACGCAGTATTTT.

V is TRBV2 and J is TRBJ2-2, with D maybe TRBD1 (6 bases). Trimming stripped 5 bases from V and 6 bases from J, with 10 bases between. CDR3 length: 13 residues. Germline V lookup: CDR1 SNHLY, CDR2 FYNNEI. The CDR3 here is CASSPQGSGELFF. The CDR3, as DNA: TGTGCCAGCAGTCCACAGGGTTCCGGGGAGCTGTTTTTT.

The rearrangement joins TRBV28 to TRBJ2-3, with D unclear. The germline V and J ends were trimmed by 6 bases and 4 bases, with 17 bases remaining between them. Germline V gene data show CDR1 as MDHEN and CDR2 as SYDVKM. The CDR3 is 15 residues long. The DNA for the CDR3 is TGTGCCAGCAGCCACCGGGCCCCATTTCCAGATACGCAGTATTTT. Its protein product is CASSHRAPFPDTQYF.

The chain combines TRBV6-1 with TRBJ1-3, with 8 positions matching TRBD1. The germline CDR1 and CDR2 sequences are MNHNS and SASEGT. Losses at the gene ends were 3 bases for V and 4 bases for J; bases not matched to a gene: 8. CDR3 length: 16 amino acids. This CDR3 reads CASSDGRGHVGNTIYF. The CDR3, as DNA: TGTGCCAGCAGTGATGGCAGGGGGCACGTGGGAAACACCATATATTTT.

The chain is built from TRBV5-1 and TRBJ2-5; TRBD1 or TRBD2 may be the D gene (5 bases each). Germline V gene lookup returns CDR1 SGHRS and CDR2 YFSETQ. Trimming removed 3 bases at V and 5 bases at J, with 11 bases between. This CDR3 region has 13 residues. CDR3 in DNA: TGCGCCAGCAGCTCAAGGGGACGTGAGACCCAGTACTTC. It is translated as CASSSRGRETQYF.

CDR3 nucleotide sequence: TGTGCCAGCAGCTTCTACGGGGACTCCTACGAGCAGTACTTC. It encodes CASSFYGDSYEQYF. The chain couples TRBV5-8 to TRBJ2-7, with D perhaps TRBD2 (5 bases). Germline V gives CDR1 SGHTS, CDR2 YDEGEE. Trimming left V 2 bases short and J 0 bases short, with 9 bases between. The CDR3 runs 14 residues.

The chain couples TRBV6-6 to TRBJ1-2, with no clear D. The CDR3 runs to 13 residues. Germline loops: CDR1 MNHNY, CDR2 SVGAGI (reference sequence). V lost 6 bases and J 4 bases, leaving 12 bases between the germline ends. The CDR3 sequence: CASSSRGLYGYTF. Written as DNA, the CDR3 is TGTGCCAGCAGCTCCCGGGGTCTCTATGGCTACACCTTC.

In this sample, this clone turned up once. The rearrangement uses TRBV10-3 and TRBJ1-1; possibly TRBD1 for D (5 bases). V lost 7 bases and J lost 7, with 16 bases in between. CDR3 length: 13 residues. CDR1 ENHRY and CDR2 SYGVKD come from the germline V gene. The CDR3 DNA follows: TGTGCCATCAATGGGAGGGGTTATGGTGAAGCTTTCTTT. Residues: CAINGRGYGEAFF.

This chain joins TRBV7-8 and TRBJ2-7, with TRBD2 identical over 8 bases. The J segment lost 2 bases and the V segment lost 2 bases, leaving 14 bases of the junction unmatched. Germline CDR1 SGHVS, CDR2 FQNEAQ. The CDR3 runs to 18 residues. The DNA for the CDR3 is TGTGCCAGCAGCTTATTCCCTGTAGCGGGAATCCAAGCCTACGAGCAGTACTTC. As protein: CASSLFPVAGIQAYEQYF.

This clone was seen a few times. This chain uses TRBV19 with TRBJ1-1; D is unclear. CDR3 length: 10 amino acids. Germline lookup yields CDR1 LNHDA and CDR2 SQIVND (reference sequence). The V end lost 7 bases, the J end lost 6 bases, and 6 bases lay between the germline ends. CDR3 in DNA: TGTGCCAGTATAAACCCTGAAGCTTTCTTT. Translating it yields CASINPEAFF.

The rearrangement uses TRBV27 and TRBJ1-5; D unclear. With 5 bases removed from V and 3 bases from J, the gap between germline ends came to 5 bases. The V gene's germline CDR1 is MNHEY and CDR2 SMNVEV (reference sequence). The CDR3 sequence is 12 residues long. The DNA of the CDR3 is TGTGCCAGCAGTCCCACCAATCAGCCCCAGCATTTT. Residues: CASSPTNQPQHF.

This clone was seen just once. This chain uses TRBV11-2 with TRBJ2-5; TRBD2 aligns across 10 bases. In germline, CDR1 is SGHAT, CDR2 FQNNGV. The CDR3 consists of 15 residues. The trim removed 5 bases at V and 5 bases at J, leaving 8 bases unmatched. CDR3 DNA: TGTGCCAGCAGCCTCGAGCGGGGGGGGTTCGAGACCCAGTACTTC. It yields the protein CASSLERGGFETQYF.

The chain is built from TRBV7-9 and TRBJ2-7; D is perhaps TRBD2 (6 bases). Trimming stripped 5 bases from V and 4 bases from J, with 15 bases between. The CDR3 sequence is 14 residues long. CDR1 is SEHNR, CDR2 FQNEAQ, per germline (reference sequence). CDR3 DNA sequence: TGTGCCAGCAGCGCGGAGGGGTGGGAGTACGAGCAGTACTTC. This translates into CASSAEGWEYEQYF.

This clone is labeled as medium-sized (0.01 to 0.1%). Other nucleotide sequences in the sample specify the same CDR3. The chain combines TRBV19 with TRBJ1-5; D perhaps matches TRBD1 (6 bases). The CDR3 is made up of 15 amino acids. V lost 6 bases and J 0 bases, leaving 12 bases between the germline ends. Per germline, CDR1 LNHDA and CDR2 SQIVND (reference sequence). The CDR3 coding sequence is TGTGCCAGTAGCCGGGACACCTATAGCAATCAGCCCCAGCATTTT. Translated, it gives CASSRDTYSNQPQHF.

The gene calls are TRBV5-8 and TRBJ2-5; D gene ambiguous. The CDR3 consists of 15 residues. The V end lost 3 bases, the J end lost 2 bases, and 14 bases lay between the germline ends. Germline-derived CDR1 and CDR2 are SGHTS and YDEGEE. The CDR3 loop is CASSYGRATQETQYF. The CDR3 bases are TGTGCCAGCAGCTATGGCAGAGCCACACAAGAGACCCAGTACTTC. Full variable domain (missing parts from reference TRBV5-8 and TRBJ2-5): EAGVTQSPTHLIKTRGQQATLRCSPISGHTSVYWYQQALGLGLQFLLWYDEGEERNRGNFPPRFSGRQFPNYSSELNVNALELEDSALYLCASSYGRATQETQYFGPGTRLLVL.

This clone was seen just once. The CDR3 protein is CASSPSPQIGTQYF. DNA for the CDR3: TGTGCCAGCAGCCCCTCCCCCCAAATCGGGACCCAGTACTTC. The rearrangement uses TRBV11-2 and TRBJ2-5, with D uncertain. This CDR3 is 14 amino acids long. The germline V and J ends were trimmed by 5 bases and 7 bases, with 17 bases remaining between them. Germline V CDR1 and CDR2: SGHAT, FQNNGV.

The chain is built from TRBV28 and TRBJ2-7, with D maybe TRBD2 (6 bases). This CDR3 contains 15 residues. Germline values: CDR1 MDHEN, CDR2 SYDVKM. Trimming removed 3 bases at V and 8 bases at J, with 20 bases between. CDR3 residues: CASSFLGTYRGQQYF. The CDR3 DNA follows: TGTGCCAGCAGTTTCCTCGGGACTTACCGTGGCCAGCAGTACTTC.

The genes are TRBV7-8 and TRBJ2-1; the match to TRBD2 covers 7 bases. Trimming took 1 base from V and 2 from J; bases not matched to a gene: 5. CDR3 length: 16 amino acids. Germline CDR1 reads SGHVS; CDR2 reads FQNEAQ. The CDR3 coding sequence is TGTGCCAGCAGCTTAGTCGGGGGGAGTCCCTACAATGAGCAGTTCTTC. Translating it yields CASSLVGGSPYNEQFF. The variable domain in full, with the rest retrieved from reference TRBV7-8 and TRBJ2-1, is GAGVSQSPRYKVAKRGQDVALRCDPISGHVSLFWYQQALGQGPEFLTYFQNEAQLDKSGLPSDRFFAERPEGSVSTLKIQRTQQEDSAVYLCASSLVGGSPYNEQFFGPGTRLTVL.

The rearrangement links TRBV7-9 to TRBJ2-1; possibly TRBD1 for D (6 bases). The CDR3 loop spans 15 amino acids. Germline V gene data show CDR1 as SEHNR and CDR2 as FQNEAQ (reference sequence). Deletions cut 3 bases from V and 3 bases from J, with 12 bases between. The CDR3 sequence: CASSFWDKSYNEQFF. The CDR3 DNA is TGTGCCAGCAGCTTTTGGGACAAAAGCTACAATGAGCAGTTCTTC.

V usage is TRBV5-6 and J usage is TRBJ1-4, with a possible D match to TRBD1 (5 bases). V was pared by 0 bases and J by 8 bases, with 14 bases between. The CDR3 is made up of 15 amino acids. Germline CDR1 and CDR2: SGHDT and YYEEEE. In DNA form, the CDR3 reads TGTGCCAGCAGCTTGGCGGGGGACGGAGGAGAAAAACTGTTTTTT. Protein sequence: CASSLAGDGGEKLFF.

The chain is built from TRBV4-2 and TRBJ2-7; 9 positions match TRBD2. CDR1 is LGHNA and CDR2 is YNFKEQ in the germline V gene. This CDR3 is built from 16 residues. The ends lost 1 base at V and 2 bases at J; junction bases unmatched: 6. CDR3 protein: CASSQGGSGSTYEQYF. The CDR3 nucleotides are TGTGCCAGCAGCCAAGGTGGTAGCGGGAGTACCTACGAGCAGTACTTC.

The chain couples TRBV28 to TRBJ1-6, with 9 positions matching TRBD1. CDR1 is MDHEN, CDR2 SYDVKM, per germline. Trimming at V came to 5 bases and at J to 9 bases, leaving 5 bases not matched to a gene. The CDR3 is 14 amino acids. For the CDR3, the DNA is TGTGCCAGCAGTCCGGACAGGGGTAGTTCACCCCTCCACTTT. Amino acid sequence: CASSPDRGSSPLHF.

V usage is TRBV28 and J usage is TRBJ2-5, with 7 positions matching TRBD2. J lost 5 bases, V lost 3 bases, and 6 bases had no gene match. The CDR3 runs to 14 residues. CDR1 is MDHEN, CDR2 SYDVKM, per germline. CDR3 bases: TGTGCCAGCAGTTTCCCGGGGGGTACCGAGACCCAGTACTTC. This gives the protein CASSFPGGTETQYF.

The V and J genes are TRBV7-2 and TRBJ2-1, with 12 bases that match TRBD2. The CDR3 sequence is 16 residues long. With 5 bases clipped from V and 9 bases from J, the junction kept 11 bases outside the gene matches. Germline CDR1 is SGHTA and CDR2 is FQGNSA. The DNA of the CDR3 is TGTGCCAGCAGCCCAAGGCCTAGCGGGGGGGCGGGTGAGCAGTTCTTC. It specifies CASSPRPSGGAGEQFF.

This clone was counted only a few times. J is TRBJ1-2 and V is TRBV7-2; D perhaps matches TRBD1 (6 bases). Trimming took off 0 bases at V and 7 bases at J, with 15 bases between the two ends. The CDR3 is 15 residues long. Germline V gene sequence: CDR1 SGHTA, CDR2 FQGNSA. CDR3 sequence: CASSLAGFGGGGYTF. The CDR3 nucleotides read TGTGCCAGCAGCTTAGCGGGCTTTGGGGGCGGTGGCTACACCTTC.

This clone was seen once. The CDR3, as DNA: TGTGCCAGCAGCCCCGACAGGGGGCTCTCCTACGAGCAGTACTTC. Protein: CASSPDRGLSYEQYF. The rearrangement joins TRBV5-8 to TRBJ2-7, with 10 positions matching TRBD1. The V gene end was trimmed by 4 bases and the J gene end by 0 bases; junction bases not matched to a gene: 4. Looked up from germline, CDR1 is SGHTS and CDR2 is YDEGEE. The CDR3 is made up of 15 amino acids.

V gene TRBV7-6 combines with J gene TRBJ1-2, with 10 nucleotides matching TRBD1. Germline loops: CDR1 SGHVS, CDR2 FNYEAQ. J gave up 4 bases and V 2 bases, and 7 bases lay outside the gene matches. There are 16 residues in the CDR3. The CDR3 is CASSLKPGQGSYGYTF. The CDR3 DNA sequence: TGTGCCAGCAGCTTAAAACCGGGACAGGGGAGCTATGGCTACACCTTC.

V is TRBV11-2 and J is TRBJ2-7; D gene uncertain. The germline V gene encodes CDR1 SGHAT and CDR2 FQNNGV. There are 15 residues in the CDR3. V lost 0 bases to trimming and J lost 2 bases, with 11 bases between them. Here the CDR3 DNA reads TGTGCCAGCAGCTTAGAGTTCGGTAAGGCCTACGAGCAGTACTTC. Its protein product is CASSLEFGKAYEQYF.

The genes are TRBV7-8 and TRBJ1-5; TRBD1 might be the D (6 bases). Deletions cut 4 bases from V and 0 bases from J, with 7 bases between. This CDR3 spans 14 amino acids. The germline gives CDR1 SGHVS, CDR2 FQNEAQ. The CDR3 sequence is CASSSDSSNQPQHF. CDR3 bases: TGTGCCAGCAGCTCGGACAGTAGCAATCAGCCCCAGCATTTT.

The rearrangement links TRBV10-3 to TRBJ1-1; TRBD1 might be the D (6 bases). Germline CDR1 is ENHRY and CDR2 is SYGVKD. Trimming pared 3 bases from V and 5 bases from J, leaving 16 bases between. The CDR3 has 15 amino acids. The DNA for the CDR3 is TGTGCCATCAGTGACGGTTCAGGGGCAACGACTGAAGCTTTCTTT. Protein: CAISDGSGATTEAFF.